The present TCR beta chain was sequenced within a study of vaccination effects on CD4 cells after COVID-19. The method was immunoSEQ multiplex PCR; TCRdb's version includes in-frame clones alone and lacks a portion of them. The data hold tens of thousands of clones, with around three quarters observed a single time. Study conclusions and caveats: There were few convalescent patients in the study and no early post-infection timepoints.

Under the ViraFEST assay, PBMC were stimulated with viral peptide pools so that antigen-specific CD4+ T cells expanded. Sequencing was performed afterwards. Following culture for around 10 days, CD4+ T cells were isolated. The healthy vaccine recipients, who had no prior SARS-CoV-2 infection, showed negative nucleocapsid antibodies. The CDR3 runs to 17 residues. The germline V gene encodes CDR1 MGHRA and CDR2 YSYEKL. V was trimmed by 1 base and J by 5 bases, leaving 21 bases between them. In its sample, this clone was seen a few times. What it recognizes is unknown. The J gene is TRBJ2-7, the V gene TRBV4-1; D uncertain. Sequenced material: CD4+ T cells from PBMCs cultured with HCoV-229E spike peptides, taken before COVID-19 vaccination. The TCR was taken from a human donor who received a COVID-19 vaccine. The CDR3 DNA follows: TGCGCCAGCAGCCAAGTATTCGGTCAACGATCTCTACACGAGCAGTACTTC. This encodes CASSQVFGQRSLHEQYF.